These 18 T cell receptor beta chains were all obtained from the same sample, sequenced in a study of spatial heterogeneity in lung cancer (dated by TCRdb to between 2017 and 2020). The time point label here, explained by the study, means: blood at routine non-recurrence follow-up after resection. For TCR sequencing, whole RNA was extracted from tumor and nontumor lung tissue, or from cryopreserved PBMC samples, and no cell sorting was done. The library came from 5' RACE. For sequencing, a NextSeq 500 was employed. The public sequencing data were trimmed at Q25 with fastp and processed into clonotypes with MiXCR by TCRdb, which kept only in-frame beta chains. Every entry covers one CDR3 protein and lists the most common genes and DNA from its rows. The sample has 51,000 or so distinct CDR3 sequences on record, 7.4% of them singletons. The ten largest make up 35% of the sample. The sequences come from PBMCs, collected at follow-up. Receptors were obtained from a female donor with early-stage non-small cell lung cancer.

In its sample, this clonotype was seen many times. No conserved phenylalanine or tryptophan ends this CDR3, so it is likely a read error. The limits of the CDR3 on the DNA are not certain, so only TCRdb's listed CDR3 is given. The CDR3 reads CSVPYRESTQCPG. The chain joins TRBV29-1 to TRBJ2-7; the table's D call of TRBD1 was not tested on the DNA. Termini included, the CDR3 measures 13 amino acids. CDR1 and CDR2 (germline): SQVTM, ANQGSEA.

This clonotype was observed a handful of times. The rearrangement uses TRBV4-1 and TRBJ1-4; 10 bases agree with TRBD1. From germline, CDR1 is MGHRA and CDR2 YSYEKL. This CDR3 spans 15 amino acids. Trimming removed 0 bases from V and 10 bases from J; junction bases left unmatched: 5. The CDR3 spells CASSQEGTGVRKLFF. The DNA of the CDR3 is TGCGCCAGCAGCCAAGAGGGGACAGGGGTGAGAAAACTGTTTTTT.

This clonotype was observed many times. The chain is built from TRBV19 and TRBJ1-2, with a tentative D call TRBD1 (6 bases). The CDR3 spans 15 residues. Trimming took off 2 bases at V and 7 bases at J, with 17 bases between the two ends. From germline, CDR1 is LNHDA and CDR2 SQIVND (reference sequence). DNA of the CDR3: TGTGCCAGTAGTATAAGCCACAGGGCGCCCGGTGGCTACACCTTC. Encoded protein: CASSISHRAPGGYTF.

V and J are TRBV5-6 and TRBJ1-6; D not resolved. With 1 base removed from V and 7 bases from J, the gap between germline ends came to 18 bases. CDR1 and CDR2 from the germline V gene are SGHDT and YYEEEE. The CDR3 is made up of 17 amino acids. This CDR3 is CASSLSGEVVGNSPLHF. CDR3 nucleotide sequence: TGTGCCAGCAGCTTGTCGGGAGAGGTGGTCGGGAATTCACCCCTCCACTTT.

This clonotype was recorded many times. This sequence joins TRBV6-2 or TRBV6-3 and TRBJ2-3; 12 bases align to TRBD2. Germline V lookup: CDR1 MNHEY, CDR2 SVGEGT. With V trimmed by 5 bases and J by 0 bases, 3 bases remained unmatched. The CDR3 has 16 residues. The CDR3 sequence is CASSRGLAGSTDTQYF. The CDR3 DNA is TGTGCCAGCAGTCGAGGACTAGCGGGGAGCACAGATACGCAGTATTTT.

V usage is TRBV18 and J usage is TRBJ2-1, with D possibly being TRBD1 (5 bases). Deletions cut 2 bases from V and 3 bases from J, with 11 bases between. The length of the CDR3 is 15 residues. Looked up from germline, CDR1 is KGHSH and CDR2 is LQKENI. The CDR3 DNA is TGTGCCAGCTCACCATATACCCAGGGCTACAATGAGCAGTTCTTC. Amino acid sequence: CASSPYTQGYNEQFF.

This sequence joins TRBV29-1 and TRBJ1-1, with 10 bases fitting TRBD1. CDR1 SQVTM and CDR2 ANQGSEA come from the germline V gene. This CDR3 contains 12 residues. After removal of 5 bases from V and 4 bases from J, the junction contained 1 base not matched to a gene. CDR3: CSVRTGGTEAFF. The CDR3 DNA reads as TGCAGCGTTCGGACAGGGGGCACTGAAGCTTTCTTT.

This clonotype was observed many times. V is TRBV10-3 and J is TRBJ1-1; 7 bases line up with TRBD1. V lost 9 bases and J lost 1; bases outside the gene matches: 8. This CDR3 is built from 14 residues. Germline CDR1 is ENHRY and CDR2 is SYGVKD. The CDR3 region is CAIAPGQSNTEAFF. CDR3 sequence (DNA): TGTGCCATAGCACCGGGACAGTCGAACACTGAAGCTTTCTTT.

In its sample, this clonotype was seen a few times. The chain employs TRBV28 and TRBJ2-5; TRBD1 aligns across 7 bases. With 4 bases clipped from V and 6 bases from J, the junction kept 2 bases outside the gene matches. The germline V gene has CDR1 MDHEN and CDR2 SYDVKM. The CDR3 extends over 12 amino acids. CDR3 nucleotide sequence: TGTGCCAGCAGTTCGACAGGGCAGACCCAGTACTTC. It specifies CASSSTGQTQYF.

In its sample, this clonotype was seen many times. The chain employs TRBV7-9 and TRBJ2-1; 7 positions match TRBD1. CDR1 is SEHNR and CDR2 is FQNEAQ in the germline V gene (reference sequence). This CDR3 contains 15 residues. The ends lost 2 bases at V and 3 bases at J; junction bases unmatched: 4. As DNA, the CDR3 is TGTGCCAGCAGCTTACGGGACAGAGTCTACAATGAGCAGTTCTTC. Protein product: CASSLRDRVYNEQFF.

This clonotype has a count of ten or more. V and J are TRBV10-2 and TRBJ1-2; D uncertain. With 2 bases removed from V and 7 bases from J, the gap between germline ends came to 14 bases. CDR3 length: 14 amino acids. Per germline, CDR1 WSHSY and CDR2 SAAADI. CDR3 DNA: TGCGCCAGCAGTGAGGACGATAATTGGTTTGGCTACACCTTC. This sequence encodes CASSEDDNWFGYTF.

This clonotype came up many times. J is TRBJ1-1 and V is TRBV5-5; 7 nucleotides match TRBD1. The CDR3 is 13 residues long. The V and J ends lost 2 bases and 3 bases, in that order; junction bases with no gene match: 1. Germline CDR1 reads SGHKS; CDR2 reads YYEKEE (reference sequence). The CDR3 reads CASSFQGDTEAFF. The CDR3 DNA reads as TGTGCCAGCAGCTTCCAGGGGGACACTGAAGCTTTCTTT.

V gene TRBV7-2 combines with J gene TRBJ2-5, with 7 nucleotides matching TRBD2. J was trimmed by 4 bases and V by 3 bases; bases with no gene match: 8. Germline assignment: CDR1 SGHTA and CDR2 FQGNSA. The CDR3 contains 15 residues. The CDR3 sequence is CASSFQSGKGETQYF. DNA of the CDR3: TGTGCCAGCAGCTTCCAAAGCGGGAAGGGAGAGACCCAGTACTTC.

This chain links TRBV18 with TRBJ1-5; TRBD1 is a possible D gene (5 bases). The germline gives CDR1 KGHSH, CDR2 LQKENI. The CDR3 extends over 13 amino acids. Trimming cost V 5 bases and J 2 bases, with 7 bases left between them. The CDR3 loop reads CASSAQGNQPQHF. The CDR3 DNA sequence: TGTGCCAGCTCAGCACAGGGCAATCAGCCCCAGCATTTT.

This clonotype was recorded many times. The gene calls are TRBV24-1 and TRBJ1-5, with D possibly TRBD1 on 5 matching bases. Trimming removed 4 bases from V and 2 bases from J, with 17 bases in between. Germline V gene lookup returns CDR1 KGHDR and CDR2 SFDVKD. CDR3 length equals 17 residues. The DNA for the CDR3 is TGTGCCACCAGTGACTCATCCCAGGGCGGAGGCAATCAGCCCCAGCATTTT. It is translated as CATSDSSQGGGNQPQHF.

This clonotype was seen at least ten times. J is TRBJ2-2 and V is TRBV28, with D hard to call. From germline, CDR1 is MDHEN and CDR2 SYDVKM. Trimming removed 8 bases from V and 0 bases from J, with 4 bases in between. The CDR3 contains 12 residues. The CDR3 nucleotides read TGTGCCAGCTACACGAACACCGGGGAGCTGTTTTTT. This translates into CASYTNTGELFF. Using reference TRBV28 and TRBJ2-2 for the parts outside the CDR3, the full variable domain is DVKVTQSSRYLVKRTGEKVFLECVQDMDHENMFWYRQDPGLGLRLIYFSYDVKMKEKGDIPEGYSVSREKKERFSLILESASTNQTSMYLCASYTNTGELFFGEGSRLTVL.

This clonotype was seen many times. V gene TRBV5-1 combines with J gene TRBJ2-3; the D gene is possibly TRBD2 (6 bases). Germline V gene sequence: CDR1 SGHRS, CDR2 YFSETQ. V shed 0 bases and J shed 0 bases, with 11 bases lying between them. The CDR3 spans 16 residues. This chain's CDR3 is CASSLGLDPSTDTQYF. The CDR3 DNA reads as TGCGCCAGCAGCTTGGGACTAGATCCTAGCACAGATACGCAGTATTTT.

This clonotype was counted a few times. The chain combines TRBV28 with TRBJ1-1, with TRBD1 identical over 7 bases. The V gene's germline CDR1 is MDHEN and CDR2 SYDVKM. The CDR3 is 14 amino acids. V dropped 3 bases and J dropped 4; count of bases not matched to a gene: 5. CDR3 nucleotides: TGTGCCAGCAGTTTTCCTACAGGGGCCACTGAAGCTTTCTTT. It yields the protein CASSFPTGATEAFF. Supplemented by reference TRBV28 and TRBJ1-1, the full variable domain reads DVKVTQSSRYLVKRTGEKVFLECVQDMDHENMFWYRQDPGLGLRLIYFSYDVKMKEKGDIPEGYSVSREKKERFSLILESASTNQTSMYLCASSFPTGATEAFFGQGTRLTVV.